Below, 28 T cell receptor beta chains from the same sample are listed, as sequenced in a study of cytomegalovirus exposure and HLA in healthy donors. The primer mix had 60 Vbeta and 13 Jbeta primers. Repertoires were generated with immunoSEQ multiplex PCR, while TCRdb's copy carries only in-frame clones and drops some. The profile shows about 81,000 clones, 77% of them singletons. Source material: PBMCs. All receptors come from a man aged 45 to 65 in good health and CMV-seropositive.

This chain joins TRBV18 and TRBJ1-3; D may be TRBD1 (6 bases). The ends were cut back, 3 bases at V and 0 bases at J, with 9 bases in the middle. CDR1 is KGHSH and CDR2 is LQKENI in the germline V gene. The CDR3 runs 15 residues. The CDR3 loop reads CASSPDSPSGNTIYF. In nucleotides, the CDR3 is TGTGCCAGCTCACCGGACAGTCCCTCTGGAAACACCATATATTTT.

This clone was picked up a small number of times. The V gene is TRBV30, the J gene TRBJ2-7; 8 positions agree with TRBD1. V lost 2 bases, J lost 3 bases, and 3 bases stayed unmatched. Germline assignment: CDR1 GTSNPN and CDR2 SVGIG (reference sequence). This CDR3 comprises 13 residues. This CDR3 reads CAWSHGQGYEQYF. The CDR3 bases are TGTGCCTGGAGTCATGGACAGGGCTACGAGCAGTACTTC. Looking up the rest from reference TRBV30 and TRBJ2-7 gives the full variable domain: SQTIHQWPATLVQPVGSPLSLECTVEGTSNPNLYWYRQAAGRGLQLLFYSVGIGQISSEVPQNLSASRPQDRQFILSSKKLLLSDSGFYLCAWSHGQGYEQYFGPGTRLTVT.

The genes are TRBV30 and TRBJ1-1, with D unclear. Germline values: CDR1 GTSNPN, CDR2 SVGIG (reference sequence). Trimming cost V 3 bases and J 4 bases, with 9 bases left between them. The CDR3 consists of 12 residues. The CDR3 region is CAWRPVATEAFF. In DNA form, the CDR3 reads TGTGCCTGGAGACCTGTAGCCACTGAAGCTTTCTTT.

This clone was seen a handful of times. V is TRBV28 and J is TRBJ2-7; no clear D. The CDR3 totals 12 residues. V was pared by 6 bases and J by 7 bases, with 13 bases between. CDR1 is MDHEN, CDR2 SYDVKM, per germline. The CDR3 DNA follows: TGTGCCAGCAGCACCCGACTCGGGGAGCAGTACTTC. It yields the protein CASSTRLGEQYF.

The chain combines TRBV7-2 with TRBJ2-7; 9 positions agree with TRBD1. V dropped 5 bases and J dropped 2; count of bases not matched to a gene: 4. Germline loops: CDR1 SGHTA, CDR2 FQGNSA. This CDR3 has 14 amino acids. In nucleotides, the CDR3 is TGTGCCAGCAGCACAACAGGGGGCGCCTACGAGCAGTACTTC. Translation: CASSTTGGAYEQYF.

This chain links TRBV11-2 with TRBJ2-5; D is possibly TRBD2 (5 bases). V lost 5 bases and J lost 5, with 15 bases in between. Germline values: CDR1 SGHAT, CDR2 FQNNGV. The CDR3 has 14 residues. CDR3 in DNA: TGTGCCAGCAGCCCAAGGCGGACTCGCGAGACCCAGTACTTC. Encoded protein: CASSPRRTRETQYF.

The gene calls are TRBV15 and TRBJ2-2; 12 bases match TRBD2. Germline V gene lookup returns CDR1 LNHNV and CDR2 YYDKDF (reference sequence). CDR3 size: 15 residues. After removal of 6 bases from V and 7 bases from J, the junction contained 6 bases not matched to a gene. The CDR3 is CATSPTSGSVGELFF. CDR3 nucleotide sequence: TGTGCCACCAGTCCGACTAGCGGGAGTGTCGGGGAGCTGTTTTTT.

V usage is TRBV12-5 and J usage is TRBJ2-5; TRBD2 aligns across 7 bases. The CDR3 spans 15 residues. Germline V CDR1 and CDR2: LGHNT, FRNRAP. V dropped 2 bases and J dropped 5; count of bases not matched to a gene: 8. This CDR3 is CASGLRAGEGETQYF. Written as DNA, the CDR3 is TGTGCTAGTGGTTTGCGGGCGGGAGAAGGTGAGACCCAGTACTTC. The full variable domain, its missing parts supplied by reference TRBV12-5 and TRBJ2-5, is DARVTQTPRHKVTEMGQEVTMRCQPILGHNTVFWYRQTMMQGLELLAYFRNRAPLDDSGMPKDRFSAEMPDATLATLKIQPSEPRDSAVYFCASGLRAGEGETQYFGPGTRLLVL.

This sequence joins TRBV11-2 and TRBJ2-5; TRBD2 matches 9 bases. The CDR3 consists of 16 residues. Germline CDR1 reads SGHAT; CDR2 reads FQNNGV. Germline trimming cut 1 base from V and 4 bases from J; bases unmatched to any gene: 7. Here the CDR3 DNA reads TGTGCCAGCAGCTTAGGGACTAGCGAGCGGGTAGAGACCCAGTACTTC. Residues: CASSLGTSERVETQYF.

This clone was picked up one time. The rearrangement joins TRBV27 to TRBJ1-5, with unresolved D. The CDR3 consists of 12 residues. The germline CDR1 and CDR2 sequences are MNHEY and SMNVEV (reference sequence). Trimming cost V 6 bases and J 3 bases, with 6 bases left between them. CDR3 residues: CASSQLNQPQHF. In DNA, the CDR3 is TGTGCCAGCAGCCAACTCAATCAGCCCCAGCATTTT.

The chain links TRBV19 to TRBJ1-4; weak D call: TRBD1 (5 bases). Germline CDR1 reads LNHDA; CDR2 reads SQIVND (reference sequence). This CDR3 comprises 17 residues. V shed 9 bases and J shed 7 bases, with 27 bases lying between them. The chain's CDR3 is CASASPPGAGPAEKLFF. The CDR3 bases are TGTGCCAGCGCAAGTCCCCCGGGCGCAGGGCCGGCTGAAAAACTGTTTTTT.

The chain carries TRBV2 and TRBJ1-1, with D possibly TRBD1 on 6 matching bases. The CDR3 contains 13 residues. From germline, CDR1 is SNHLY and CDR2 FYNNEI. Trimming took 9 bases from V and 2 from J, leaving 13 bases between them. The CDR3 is CASGGHYNTEAFF. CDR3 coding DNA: TGTGCCAGTGGGGGACATTATAACACTGAAGCTTTCTTT.

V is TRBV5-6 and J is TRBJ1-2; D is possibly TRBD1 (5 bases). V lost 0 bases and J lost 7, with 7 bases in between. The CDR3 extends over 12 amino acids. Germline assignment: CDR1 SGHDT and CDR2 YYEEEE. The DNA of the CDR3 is TGTGCCAGCAGCTTGGCCAGGGCTGGCTACACCTTC. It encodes CASSLARAGYTF.

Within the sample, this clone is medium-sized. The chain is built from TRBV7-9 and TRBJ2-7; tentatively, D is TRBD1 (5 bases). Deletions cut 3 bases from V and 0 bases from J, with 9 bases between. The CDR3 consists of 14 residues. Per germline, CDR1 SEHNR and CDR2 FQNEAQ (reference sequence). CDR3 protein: CASSFDSDSYEQYF. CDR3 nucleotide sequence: TGTGCCAGCAGCTTTGACAGTGACTCCTACGAGCAGTACTTC.

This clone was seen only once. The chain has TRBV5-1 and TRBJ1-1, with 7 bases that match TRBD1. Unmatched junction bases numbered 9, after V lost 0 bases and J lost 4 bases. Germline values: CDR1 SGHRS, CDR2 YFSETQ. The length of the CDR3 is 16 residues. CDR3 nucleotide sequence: TGCGCCAGCAGCTTGGCCGGGGACAGTCGAAGCACTGAAGCTTTCTTT. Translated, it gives CASSLAGDSRSTEAFF.

CDR3 nucleotides: TGTGCCACCAGCAGAGATACTTTTGGGGGAGGGACCTACGAGCAGTACTTC. Its protein product is CATSRDTFGGGTYEQYF. The chain combines TRBV15 with TRBJ2-7; 7 nucleotides align to TRBD2. This CDR3 comprises 17 residues. CDR1 LNHNV and CDR2 YYDKDF come from the germline V gene (reference sequence). Trimming at V came to 0 bases and at J to 2 bases, leaving 10 bases not matched to a gene.

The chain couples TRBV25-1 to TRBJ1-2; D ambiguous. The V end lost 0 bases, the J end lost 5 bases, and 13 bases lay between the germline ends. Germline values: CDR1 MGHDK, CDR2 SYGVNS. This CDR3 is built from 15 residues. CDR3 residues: CASSEYEETEYGYTF. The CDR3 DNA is TGTGCCAGCAGTGAATATGAGGAGACGGAATATGGCTACACCTTC.

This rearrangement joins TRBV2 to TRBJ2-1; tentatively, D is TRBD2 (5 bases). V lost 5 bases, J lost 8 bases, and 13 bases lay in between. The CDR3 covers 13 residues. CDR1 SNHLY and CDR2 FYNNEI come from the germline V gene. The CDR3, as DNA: TGTGCCAGCAGTAGGACTCGATCGGATGAGCAGTTCTTC. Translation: CASSRTRSDEQFF.

The CDR3 nucleotides are TGTGCCAGCTCAAATCGGGAAAAAAGCACAGATACGCAGTATTTT. The encoded protein is CASSNREKSTDTQYF. The genes are TRBV18 and TRBJ2-3, with a weak D call TRBD2 (5 bases). Germline V lookup: CDR1 KGHSH, CDR2 LQKENI. The CDR3 consists of 15 residues. Trimming pared 5 bases from V and 0 bases from J, leaving 12 bases between.

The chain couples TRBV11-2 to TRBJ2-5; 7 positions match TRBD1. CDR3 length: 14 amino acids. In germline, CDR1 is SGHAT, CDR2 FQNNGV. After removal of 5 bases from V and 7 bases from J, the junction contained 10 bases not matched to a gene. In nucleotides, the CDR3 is TGTGCCAGCAGCCGTTTGGACAGGTTAGGGACCCAGTACTTC. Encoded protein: CASSRLDRLGTQYF. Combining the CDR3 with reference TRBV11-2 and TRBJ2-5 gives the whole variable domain EAGVAQSPRYKIIEKRQSVAFWCNPISGHATLYWYQQILGQGPKLLIQFQNNGVVDDSQLPKDRFSAERLKGVDSTLKIQPAKLEDSAVYLCASSRLDRLGTQYFGPGTRLLVL.

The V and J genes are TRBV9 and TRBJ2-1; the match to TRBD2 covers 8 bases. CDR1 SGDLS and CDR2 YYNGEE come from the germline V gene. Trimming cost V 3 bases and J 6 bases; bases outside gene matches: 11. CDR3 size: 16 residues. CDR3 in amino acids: CASSAGGGGTSNEQFF. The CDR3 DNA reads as TGTGCCAGCAGCGCGGGGGGGGGAGGGACTAGCAATGAGCAGTTCTTC. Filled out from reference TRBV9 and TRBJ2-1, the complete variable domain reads DSGVTQTPKHLITATGQRVTLRCSPRSGDLSVYWYQQSLDQGLQFLIQYYNGEERAKGNILERFSAQQFPDLHSELNLSSLELGDSALYFCASSAGGGGTSNEQFFGPGTRLTVL.

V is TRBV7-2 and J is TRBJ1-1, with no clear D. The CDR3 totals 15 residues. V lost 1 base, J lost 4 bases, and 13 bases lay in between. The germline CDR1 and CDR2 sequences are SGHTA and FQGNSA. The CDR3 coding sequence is TGTGCCAGCAGCTTAGGAGGGTCGGGAGGCACTGAAGCTTTCTTT. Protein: CASSLGGSGGTEAFF.

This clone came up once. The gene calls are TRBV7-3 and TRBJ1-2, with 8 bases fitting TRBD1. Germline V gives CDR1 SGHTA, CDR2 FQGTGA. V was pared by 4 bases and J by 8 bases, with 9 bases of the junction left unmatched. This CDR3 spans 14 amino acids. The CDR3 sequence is CASSSDRERGGYTF. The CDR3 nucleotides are TGTGCCAGCAGCTCGGACAGGGAAAGGGGCGGCTACACCTTC.

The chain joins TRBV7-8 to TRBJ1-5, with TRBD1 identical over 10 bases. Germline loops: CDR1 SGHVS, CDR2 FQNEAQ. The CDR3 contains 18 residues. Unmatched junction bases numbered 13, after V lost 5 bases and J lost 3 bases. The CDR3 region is CASSHIRGTGVNNQPQHF. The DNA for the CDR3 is TGTGCCAGCAGCCACATTCGGGGGACAGGGGTTAACAATCAGCCCCAGCATTTT.

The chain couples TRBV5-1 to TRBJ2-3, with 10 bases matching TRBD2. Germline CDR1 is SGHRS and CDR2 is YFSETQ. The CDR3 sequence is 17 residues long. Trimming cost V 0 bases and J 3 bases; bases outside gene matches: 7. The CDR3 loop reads CASSLAKLAGLTDTQYF. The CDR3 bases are TGCGCCAGCAGCTTGGCAAAACTAGCGGGATTGACAGATACGCAGTATTTT.

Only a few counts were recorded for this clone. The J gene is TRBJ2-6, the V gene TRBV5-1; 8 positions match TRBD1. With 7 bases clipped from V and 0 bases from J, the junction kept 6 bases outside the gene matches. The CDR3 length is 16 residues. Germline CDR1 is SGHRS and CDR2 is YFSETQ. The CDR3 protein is CASRQGISSGANVLTF. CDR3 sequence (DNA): TGCGCCAGCCGACAGGGGATATCCTCTGGGGCCAACGTCCTGACTTTC.

The CDR3 DNA is TGTGCCAGCAGCTTGGATGCTACCTCCTACGAGCAGTACTTC. Amino acids: CASSLDATSYEQYF. The J gene is TRBJ2-5, the V gene TRBV5-4, with D uncertain. The J call is uncertain, as TRBJ2-7 better fits the DNA end. This CDR3 has 14 amino acids. Germline lookup yields CDR1 SGHNT and CDR2 YYREEE (reference sequence).

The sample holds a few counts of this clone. CDR3 nucleotide sequence: TGTGCTAGTGGTTTGGTGGGGCTTAGCGGCGAGCAGTACTTC. Translated: CASGLVGLSGEQYF. The chain carries TRBV12-5 and TRBJ2-7; TRBD2 might be the D (6 bases). The length of the CDR3 is 14 residues. Germline CDR1 is LGHNT and CDR2 is FRNRAP. Trimming stripped 0 bases from V and 6 bases from J, with 12 bases between.